Sequencing of this TCR beta chain was carried out in a study of T cell changes during pregnancy in multiple sclerosis (dated by TCRdb to about 2019). Describing the broader study: Changes in the T cell repertoire over the course of pregnancy were examined in this study in women with multiple sclerosis.

Libraries were prepared through the immunoSEQ multiplex PCR assay. TCRdb stores this immuneACCESS table with in-frame sequences only. Part of the clones is absent; in the studies checked, under half of the shortfall reflects unresolved V genes, and no reason is known for the rest. The sample data list tens of thousands of clones, and roughly 89% of these were observed just once. The ten biggest clones cover 1.5% to 2.5% of the sample. Note on this clone: The specificity of this receptor is unknown. No base quality values were provided; no much bigger clone lies one nucleotide off.

The CDR3 has 14 amino acids, counting the end cysteine and phenylalanine. Kept here is only the CDR3 DNA, which spans 42 bases and is read in frame from base 1. V trim: 5 bases; J trim: 1 base; unmatched bases: 3. Per the germline V gene (reference sequence), GTSNPN is the CDR1 and SVGIG is the CDR2. The source is a female donor with multiple sclerosis, enrolled in a pregnancy study. Specimen: peripheral blood, collected in the second trimester of pregnancy. The chain was built from TRBV30 and TRBJ1-5; a stretch of 9 junction bases matches TRBD1. The CDR3 loop reads CAWGTGRSNQPQHF. The sequence in DNA is TGTGCCTGGGGGACAGGGAGAAGCAATCAGCCCCAGCATTTT. Supplemented by the reference TRBV30 and TRBJ1-5 proteins around the CDR3, the complete variable domain is SQTIHQWPATLVQPVGSPLSLECTVEGTSNPNLYWYRQAAGRGLQLLFYSVGIGQISSEVPQNLSASRPQDRQFILSSKKLLLSDSGFYLCAWGTGRSNQPQHFGDGTRLSIL.